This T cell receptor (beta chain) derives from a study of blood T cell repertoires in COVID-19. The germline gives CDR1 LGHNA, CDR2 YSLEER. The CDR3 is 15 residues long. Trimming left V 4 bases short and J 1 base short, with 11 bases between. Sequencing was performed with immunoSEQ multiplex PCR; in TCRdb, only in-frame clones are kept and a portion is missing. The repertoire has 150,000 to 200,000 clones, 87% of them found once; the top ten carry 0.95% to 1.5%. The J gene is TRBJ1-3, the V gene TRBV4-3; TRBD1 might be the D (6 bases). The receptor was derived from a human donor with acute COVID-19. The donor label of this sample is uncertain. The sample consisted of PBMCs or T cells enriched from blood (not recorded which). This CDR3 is CASSLYQGSGNTIYF. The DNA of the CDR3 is TGCGCCAGCAGCCTCTACCAGGGGTCTGGAAACACCATATATTTT.